These T cell receptor beta chains were read from a single sample in a study of regulatory T cells in long-lasting Graves disease. TCRdb recomputed calls from the multiplex PCR reads with MiXCR, one row per CDR3 protein. This sample has roughly 380,000 distinct CDR3 sequences; over 15% occur once, and the top ten carry roughly 30%. The same sample was also used in a study of T cells in Graves' hyperthyroidism and ophthalmopathy.

The sample in question was peripheral blood mononuclear cells (PBMCs), obtained at new diagnosis, from a patient treated with antithyroid drugs. The source of these receptors is a man in his forties with Graves disease. CDR3s include the opening cysteine and the closing phenylalanine or tryptophan.

j_gene	v_gene	CDR3aa
TRBJ2-3	TRBV20-1	CSATGTSGGPITDTQYF
TRBJ2-2	TRBV3-1	CASSQFVGSNTGELFF
TRBJ2-1	TRBV6-1	CASSPRISSNEQFF
TRBJ2-5	TRBV6-5	CASSYSAQGGETQYF
TRBJ2-1	TRBV11-1	CASSFGLVYNEQFF
TRBJ2-7	TRBV28	CASSVIQGYEQYF
TRBJ2-3	TRBV20-1	CSARVSGGPDTQYF
TRBJ2-1	TRBV11-2	CASSPHEDRGGWQFF
TRBJ2-2	TRBV29-1	CSVERERSGLGGELFF
TRBJ2-7	TRBV7-9	CASSRRQGNPYEQYF
TRBJ2-7	TRBV9	CASGAGGEQYF
TRBJ2-5	TRBV19	CASRPAEASYNEQYF
TRBJ1-6	TRBV3-1	CASSQLSNSPLHF
TRBJ1-1	TRBV20-1	CSVRAGQGDRGGTEAFF
TRBJ2-1	TRBV10-3	CAITRSGGTYNEQFF
TRBJ2-7	TRBV6-2/TRBV6-3	CASSTGQARSF
TRBJ2-3	TRBV5-6	CASSLGMGGGTDTQYF
TRBJ1-1	TRBV3-1	CASSQEGGVGVF
TRBJ2-3	TRBV20-1	CSATWTTDTQYF
TRBJ2-3	TRBV20-1	CSARVATTGDTQYF
TRBJ2-7	TRBV5-1	CASSLTPTVGGEQYF
TRBJ1-5	TRBV3-1	CASSHSLRGSNQPQHF
TRBJ2-1	TRBV11-2	CASSPLLGEQFF
TRBJ1-1	TRBV5-1	CASKTLPGVGAEAFF
TRBJ1-4	TRBV7-9	CASGRGNEKLFF
TRBJ1-5	TRBV19	CASSTTTGPNQPQHF
TRBJ2-6	TRBV30	CAWGIGSSSGANVLTF
TRBJ2-4	TRBV12-3/TRBV12-4	CASSLRQQIKNIQYF
TRBJ1-2	TRBV28	CASSDPNMRTDF
TRBJ2-5	TRBV20-1	CSARDSGAETQYF
TRBJ2-7	TRBV20-1	CSAGRPSGNYEQYF
TRBJ2-3	TRBV28	CASSEPGLAGGTDTQYF
TRBJ2-4	TRBV28	CASALAKNIQYF
TRBJ2-2	TRBV2	CVSSEGGFAGTGELFF
TRBJ1-2	TRBV19	CASSVAYGGYTF
TRBJ2-5	TRBV28	CASSLLSGNQETQYF
TRBJ2-1	TRBV29-1	CSVGQGAYNEQFF
TRBJ2-3	TRBV20-1	CSARPPGLLGDTQYF
TRBJ2-2	TRBV6-9	CASSYFPNANTGELFF
TRBJ2-3	TRBV11-3	CASSDTDTQYF
TRBJ2-2	TRBV5-4	CASSLTPRDGELFF
TRBJ2-3	TRBV5-1	CASSWQGTDTQYF
TRBJ2-1	TRBV11-2	CASSLVRWAAPDNEQFF
TRBJ2-3	TRBV24-1	CATSDFPLGQGASTDTQYF
TRBJ2-3	TRBV7-9	CASSFGGAEDTQYF
TRBJ1-6	TRBV11-2	CASSSVLRGGNSPLHF
TRBJ2-1	TRBV9	CASSVNGYEQFF
TRBJ1-6	TRBV3-1	CASSQRDSPLHF
TRBJ2-7	TRBV15	CATSRDRQGGSYEQYF
TRBJ2-1	TRBV18	CASSKQNTYNEQFF
TRBJ2-5	TRBV7-2	CAPFVTQYF
TRBJ2-7	TRBV6-2/TRBV6-3	CASSQRKYEQYF